The rows below give T cell receptor beta chains drawn from one sample of a study of T cells in tuberculosis. Sequencing was performed with immunoSEQ multiplex PCR; in TCRdb, only in-frame clones are kept and a portion is missing. The sample shows about 49,000 clones, about 95% of them seen only once. Here the sequenced sample was PBMCs, taken at tuberculosis diagnosis. These receptors were obtained from an adult with tuberculosis. Each CDR3 is given with its conserved first and last residue. Fields, in order: J gene, D gene, clone size, V gene, CDR3 DNA, CDR3 protein. The D gene is left open where the match is weak. Clone size, where shown, is once, few, many, or a class for clones that have expanded.

j_call: TRBJ2-7; d_call: TRBD2; clone_size: NA; v_call: TRBV9; cdr3_nt: TGTGCCAGCAGCGTAAGTCCTAGCGGGACCTACGAGCAGTACTTC; cdr3_aa: CASSVSPSGTYEQYF
j_call: TRBJ2-1; d_call: TRBD1; clone_size: NA; v_call: TRBV11-2; cdr3_nt: TGTGCCAGCGGGACAACCGGGACAAGGGGGCCGTACAATGAGCAGTTCTTC; cdr3_aa: CASGTTGTRGPYNEQFF
j_call: TRBJ1-1; d_call: NA; clone_size: NA; v_call: TRBV29-1; cdr3_nt: TGCAGCGTTGAAAGACAGCTCATGAACACTGAAGCTTTCTTT; cdr3_aa: CSVERQLMNTEAFF
j_call: TRBJ1-2; d_call: NA; clone_size: NA; v_call: TRBV7-2; cdr3_nt: TGTGCCAGCAGCCCAGGGGATAACTATGGCTACACCTTC; cdr3_aa: CASSPGDNYGYTF
j_call: TRBJ1-3; d_call: NA; clone_size: NA; v_call: TRBV30; cdr3_nt: TGTGCCGGGGGGGTGCGACAGCCACTCTCTGGAAACACCATATATTTT; cdr3_aa: CAGGVRQPLSGNTIYF
j_call: TRBJ2-7; d_call: NA; clone_size: NA; v_call: TRBV5-8; cdr3_nt: TGTGCCAGCAGCGATACGCGGGAGCAGTACTTC; cdr3_aa: CASSDTREQYF
j_call: TRBJ2-1; d_call: TRBD2; clone_size: NA; v_call: TRBV7-6; cdr3_nt: TGTGCCAGCAGTATCAGCGGGATAGGAGATGAGCAGTTCTTC; cdr3_aa: CASSISGIGDEQFF
j_call: TRBJ2-7; d_call: NA; clone_size: NA; v_call: TRBV7-8; cdr3_nt: TGTGCCAGCAGCCTTGGGACTTCCTCCTCCTACGAGCAGTACTTC; cdr3_aa: CASSLGTSSSYEQYF
j_call: TRBJ2-1; d_call: TRBD2; clone_size: NA; v_call: TRBV5-1; cdr3_nt: TGCGCCAGCAGCTGGGGACTAGCGGGAGGGTACAATGAGCAGTTCTTC; cdr3_aa: CASSWGLAGGYNEQFF
j_call: TRBJ2-2; d_call: NA; clone_size: NA; v_call: TRBV6-5; cdr3_nt: TGTGCCAGCAGGAGTGGACAGCGCAGCACCGGGGAGCTGTTTTTT; cdr3_aa: CASRSGQRSTGELFF
j_call: TRBJ1-5; d_call: TRBD1; clone_size: NA; v_call: TRBV19; cdr3_nt: TGTGCCAGTAGATCCCCGACATCCGGACAGGCTAACAATCAGCCCCAGCATTTT; cdr3_aa: CASRSPTSGQANNQPQHF
j_call: TRBJ2-5; d_call: NA; clone_size: NA; v_call: TRBV4-3; cdr3_nt: TGCGCCAGCAGCCAAGGTACAGGGCAAGAGACCCAGTACTTC; cdr3_aa: CASSQGTGQETQYF
j_call: TRBJ2-1; d_call: TRBD2; clone_size: NA; v_call: TRBV27; cdr3_nt: TGTGCCAGCAGTTCACTAGCGGGAGTTATGAATGAGCAGTTCTTC; cdr3_aa: CASSSLAGVMNEQFF
j_call: TRBJ1-1; d_call: TRBD1; clone_size: NA; v_call: TRBV5-1; cdr3_nt: TGCGCCAGCAGCTCCGGACAGGGATATGAACCTGAAGCTTTCTTT; cdr3_aa: CASSSGQGYEPEAFF
j_call: TRBJ1-1; d_call: NA; clone_size: NA; v_call: TRBV7-9; cdr3_nt: TGTGCCAGCAGCTTATTCCGACAGGCCAACACTGAAGCTTTCTTT; cdr3_aa: CASSLFRQANTEAFF
j_call: TRBJ2-1; d_call: TRBD1; clone_size: NA; v_call: TRBV6-5; cdr3_nt: TGTGCCAGCAACCGACTCGGGACAGGGGGAAATGAGCAGTTCTTC; cdr3_aa: CASNRLGTGGNEQFF
j_call: TRBJ2-1; d_call: TRBD2; clone_size: NA; v_call: TRBV10-2; cdr3_nt: TGCGCCAGCAGTGAGTCGATATCTAGCGGGATCCGCAATGAGCAGTTCTTC; cdr3_aa: CASSESISSGIRNEQFF
j_call: TRBJ2-3; d_call: TRBD2; clone_size: NA; v_call: TRBV27; cdr3_nt: TGTGCCAGCAGTTTATTATTTGGGACTAGCGGGAGTATTGGTACGCAGTATTTT; cdr3_aa: CASSLLFGTSGSIGTQYF
j_call: TRBJ1-2; d_call: NA; clone_size: NA; v_call: TRBV27; cdr3_nt: TGTGCCAGCAAGGGATGGCAGGGCATCTACACCTTC; cdr3_aa: CASKGWQGIYTF
j_call: TRBJ2-3; d_call: NA; clone_size: once; v_call: TRBV5-4; cdr3_nt: TGTGCCAGCAGCTTAGGGGCTAGCACAGATACGCAGTATTTT; cdr3_aa: CASSLGASTDTQYF
j_call: TRBJ1-3; d_call: TRBD1; clone_size: NA; v_call: TRBV18; cdr3_nt: TGTGCCAGCTCACAGCTCCACAGGGGGTCTGGAAACACCATATATTTT; cdr3_aa: CASSQLHRGSGNTIYF
j_call: TRBJ2-7; d_call: TRBD2; clone_size: NA; v_call: TRBV4-1; cdr3_nt: TGCGCCAGCAGCCAAGAATCCCTAGCGGGAGCATGGTACGAGCAGTACTTC; cdr3_aa: CASSQESLAGAWYEQYF
j_call: TRBJ2-1; d_call: TRBD2; clone_size: NA; v_call: TRBV7-6; cdr3_nt: TGTGCCAGCAGCCCCCGGTACCGCGGGAGTGGATACAATGAGCAGTTCTTC; cdr3_aa: CASSPRYRGSGYNEQFF
j_call: TRBJ2-1; d_call: TRBD2; clone_size: NA; v_call: TRBV13; cdr3_nt: TGTGCCAGCAGCTTATACTCACTAGCGGGGTTATACAATGAGCAGTTCTTC; cdr3_aa: CASSLYSLAGLYNEQFF
j_call: TRBJ2-1; d_call: TRBD2; clone_size: NA; v_call: TRBV5-1; cdr3_nt: TGCGCCAGCAGCCCGGGGGGAACTACCTACAATGAGCAGTTCTTC; cdr3_aa: CASSPGGTTYNEQFF
j_call: TRBJ1-2; d_call: NA; clone_size: NA; v_call: TRBV5-8; cdr3_nt: TGTGCCAGCAGCTTGATCGCAGTCTTTGGCTACACCTTC; cdr3_aa: CASSLIAVFGYTF
j_call: TRBJ2-3; d_call: TRBD2; clone_size: NA; v_call: TRBV6-5; cdr3_nt: TGTGCCAGCAGCCGAGCGGGAGGTACGACAGATACGCAGTATTTT; cdr3_aa: CASSRAGGTTDTQYF
j_call: TRBJ1-1; d_call: NA; clone_size: NA; v_call: TRBV9; cdr3_nt: TGTGCCAGCAGCGCAAATAAGGGTCTTACAGGTGAAGCTTTCTTT; cdr3_aa: CASSANKGLTGEAFF
j_call: TRBJ1-4; d_call: NA; clone_size: NA; v_call: TRBV7-9; cdr3_nt: TGTGCCAGCAGCTCCCAGGGAACGAATGAAAAACTGTTTTTT; cdr3_aa: CASSSQGTNEKLFF
j_call: TRBJ2-7; d_call: TRBD2; clone_size: NA; v_call: TRBV19; cdr3_nt: TGTGCCAGTAGTAGCCCGGGACTAGCGGTCTACGAGCAGTACTTC; cdr3_aa: CASSSPGLAVYEQYF
j_call: TRBJ2-3; d_call: NA; clone_size: NA; v_call: TRBV5-1; cdr3_nt: TGCGCCAGCAGCTTTTTGGGGCTGCAAAGCACAGATACGCAGTATTTT; cdr3_aa: CASSFLGLQSTDTQYF
j_call: TRBJ2-7; d_call: TRBD2; clone_size: NA; v_call: TRBV10-3; cdr3_nt: TGTGCCATCAGTCCCGGGACTAGCCCTCTCAGCTACGAGCAGTACTTC; cdr3_aa: CAISPGTSPLSYEQYF
j_call: TRBJ2-6; d_call: NA; clone_size: once; v_call: TRBV15; cdr3_nt: TGTGCCACCAGCATGCTTCAGAAGGCCAACGTCCTGACTTTC; cdr3_aa: CATSMLQKANVLTF
j_call: TRBJ2-7; d_call: NA; clone_size: NA; v_call: TRBV30; cdr3_nt: TGTGCCTGGAGTCATCCGGGACTGCGTGACTACGAGCAGTACTTC; cdr3_aa: CAWSHPGLRDYEQYF
j_call: TRBJ2-1; d_call: NA; clone_size: NA; v_call: TRBV5-1; cdr3_nt: TGCGCCAGCAGCCTGTCTATAGGGAGAACGACATACCAGGAGCAGTTCTTC; cdr3_aa: CASSLSIGRTTYQEQFF